This T cell receptor (beta chain) was found in a study of T cell repertoires in cytomegalovirus infection (dated by TCRdb to the late 2010s). For context, the study as a whole: Recently identified HLA-C-restricted CMV epitopes, whose presentation resists viral immunomodulation, were targeted by peptide stimulations together with well-studied HLA-B-restricted epitopes. Donor HLA type was relevant to the analysis, as public TCR beta signatures indicated carriage of CMV infection together with the matching HLA type.

Summary of the overall study and its limitations: The ex vivo response was dominated by HLA-C-restricted CMV-specific TCR beta clonotypes, and the single most frequent clonotype in two of eight donors was supplied by these HLA-C-restricted clonotypes. In both this cohort and an independent roughly 330-donor cohort, the cumulative frequency of public TCR beta family members distinguished carriers of CMV infection plus the relevant HLA type.

To note about this clonotype: The clone's antigen remains unknown. No qualities accompany the bases; no much larger clone lies one base away.

V was cut back by 9 bases and J by 1 base, leaving a gap of 9 bases between them. The CDR3 measures 12 amino acids from cysteine to phenylalanine. CDR3 DNA is the only sequence kept; it has 36 bases, read in frame from the first base. The germline V gene sets CDR1 to MDHEN and CDR2 to SYDVKM. The listed sequencing device is Illumina HiSeq 1500. In-frame beta chains were kept once TCRdb had trimmed the public reads at Q25 with fastp and called clones with MiXCR. Records with the same CDR3 protein are collapsed into one entry carrying the most frequent genes and DNA. The sample table contains about 920,000 distinct CDR3 sequences; only one count was recorded for around 32% of them. Roughly an eighth of the sample is held by the ten biggest clonotypes. What this sample's treatment or condition label stands for: in vitro stimulation with specific CMV peptide epitopes to enrich CMV-specific T cells.

In this chain, TRBV28 is recombined with TRBJ2-5, with no confidently assigned D gene. The sequences come from cultured CD8+ T cells from PBMCs, collected from culture after CMV antigen stimulation. The TCR sequence derives from a human donor in good health (CMV status not recorded). Some clones in this sample may be carry-over from other donors' samples. The DNA sequence follows: TGTGCCAGTGGGAAGCTCCAAGAGACCCAGTACTTC. Translation gives CASGKLQETQYF.